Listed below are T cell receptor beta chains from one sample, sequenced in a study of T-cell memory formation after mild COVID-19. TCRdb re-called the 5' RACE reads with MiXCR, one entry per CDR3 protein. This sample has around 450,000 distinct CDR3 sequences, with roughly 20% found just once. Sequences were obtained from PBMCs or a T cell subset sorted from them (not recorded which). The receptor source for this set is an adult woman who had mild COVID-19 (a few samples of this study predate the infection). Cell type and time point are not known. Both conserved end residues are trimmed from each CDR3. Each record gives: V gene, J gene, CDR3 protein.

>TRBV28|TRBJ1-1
ASRDRETEAF
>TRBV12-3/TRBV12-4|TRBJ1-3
ASSFSRDSGNTIY
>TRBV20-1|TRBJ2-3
SARDASGGTKY
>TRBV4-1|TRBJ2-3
ASSRRLAGEDADTQY
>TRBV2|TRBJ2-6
ASTGPLSGANVLT
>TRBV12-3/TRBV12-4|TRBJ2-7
ASSRSGTEGDEQY
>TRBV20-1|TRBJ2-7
SAASWQKTYEQY
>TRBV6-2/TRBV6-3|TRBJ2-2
ASSSKREWTGELF
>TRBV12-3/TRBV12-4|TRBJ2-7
ASSQVMGEQY
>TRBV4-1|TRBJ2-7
ASSQEPGQGYEQY
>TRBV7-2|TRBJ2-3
ASSSRNTDTQY
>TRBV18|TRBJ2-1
ASSPGQSEQF
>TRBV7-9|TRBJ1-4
ASSLKGRASEKLF
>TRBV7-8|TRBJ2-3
ASSLEGRASTDTQY
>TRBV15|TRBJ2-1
ATSRAQLASRGMSHNEQF
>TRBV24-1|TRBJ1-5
ATSDGGQSNQPQH
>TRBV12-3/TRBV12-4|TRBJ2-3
ASSLGLQRTDTQY
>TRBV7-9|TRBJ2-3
ASSLGPSLSTDTQY
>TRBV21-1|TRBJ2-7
ASSKVWGLAGVYEQY
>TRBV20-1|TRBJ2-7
SASWGSSGQTSYEQY
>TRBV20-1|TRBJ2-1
SAPELLREQF
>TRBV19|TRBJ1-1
ASSIHRATEAF
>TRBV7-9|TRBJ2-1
ASSLEGLEGEQF
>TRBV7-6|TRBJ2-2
ASSPPGGRAGELF
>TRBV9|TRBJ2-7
ASGQIPYEQY
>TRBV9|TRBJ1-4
ASSLGTGGSNEKLF
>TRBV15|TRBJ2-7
ATSPRAGAPYEQY
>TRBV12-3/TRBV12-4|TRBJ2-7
ASSYWGSSEQY
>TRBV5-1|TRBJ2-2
ASSTYAGTGGSGELF
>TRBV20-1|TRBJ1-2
SARDRGPNLNYGYT
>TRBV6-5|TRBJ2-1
ASSPTRYNEQF
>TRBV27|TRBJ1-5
ASSSGWDGDQPQH
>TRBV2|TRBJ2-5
ASSWGVNQETQY
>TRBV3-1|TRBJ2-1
ASSQTSGRASSYNEQF
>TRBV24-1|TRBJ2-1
ATSDFRASGGYNEQF
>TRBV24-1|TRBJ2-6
ATSTPGTKGTSGANVLT
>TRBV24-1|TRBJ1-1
ATRGRANTEAF
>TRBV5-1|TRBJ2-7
ASSSDRGWMSGSYEQY
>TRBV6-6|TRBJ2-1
ASTGQAYNEQF
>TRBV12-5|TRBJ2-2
ASASGTGYTGELF
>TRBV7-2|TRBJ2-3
ASSFQAGGPRDTQY
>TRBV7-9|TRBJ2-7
ASSFGLAASYEQY
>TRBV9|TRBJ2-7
ASSVDPTGNEQY
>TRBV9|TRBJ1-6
ATSTGPESPLH
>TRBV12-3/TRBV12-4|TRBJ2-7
ASSPLSPGEQY
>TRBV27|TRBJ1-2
ASRPASTYGYT
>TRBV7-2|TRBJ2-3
ASSLAGPAPDTQY
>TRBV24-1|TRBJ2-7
ATSDPADSYEQY
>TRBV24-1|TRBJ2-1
ATSWNNEQF
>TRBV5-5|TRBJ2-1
ASSLRRSSATYNEQF
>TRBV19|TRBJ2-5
ASSTPRGTQY
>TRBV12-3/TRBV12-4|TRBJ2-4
ASTPGFIQY
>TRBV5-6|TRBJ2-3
ASSPVAGDFSDTQY
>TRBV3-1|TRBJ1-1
ASSQGGLGSTEAF
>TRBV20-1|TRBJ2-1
SATRDSAVEQF